Listed below are T cell receptor beta chains from one sample, sequenced in a study of blood T cell repertoires in COVID-19. The data were produced by immunoSEQ multiplex PCR, yet TCRdb's version contains in-frame clones alone and is incomplete. The sample has about 270,000 clones; 80% to 85% are singletons. The sample taken for sequencing was peripheral blood. The receptors were sampled from a woman aged 55-70 years with active or convalescent COVID-19. CDR3s include the opening cysteine and the closing phenylalanine or tryptophan. The order of the fields is clone size, J gene, CDR3 length, V gene, D gene, CDR3 DNA, CDR3 protein. D genes are given only for firm matches. Clone size, where shown, is once, few, many, or a class for clones that have expanded.

>few|TRBJ1-4|12|TRBV5-1|NA
TGCGCCAGCAGCCCGCAGGGTGAAAAACTGTTTTTT
CASSPQGEKLFF
>once|TRBJ2-2|16|TRBV7-9|TRBD1
TGTGCCAGCAGCTTATTGGGACAGGCGAACACCGGGGAGCTGTTTTTT
CASSLLGQANTGELFF
>once|TRBJ2-3|14|TRBV5-1|TRBD2
TGCGCCAGCAATTGGGCGGGGGATATAGATACGCAGTATTTT
CASNWAGDIDTQYF
>NA|TRBJ2-3|14|TRBV5-1|NA
TGCGCCAGCAGCCCCGGACACCGCACAGATACGCAGTATTTT
CASSPGHRTDTQYF
>NA|TRBJ2-1|15|TRBV4-2|TRBD2
TGTGCCAGCAGCCAGGGGACTAGCGGGCTGACTGAGCAGTTCTTC
CASSQGTSGLTEQFF
>NA|TRBJ2-7|16|TRBV18|TRBD2
TGTGCCAGCTCACTGGGGTTAGCGGGGGCCCTCTACGAGCAGTACTTC
CASSLGLAGALYEQYF
>NA|TRBJ2-7|14|TRBV2|TRBD1
TGTGCCAGCACTAGGGACAGGGGAGGCCACGAGCAGTACTTC
CASTRDRGGHEQYF
>NA|TRBJ2-2|16|TRBV5-1|TRBD1
TGCGCCAGCAGCCAAAAGGACAGGGGTCGTACCGGGGAGCTGTTTTTT
CASSQKDRGRTGELFF
>NA|TRBJ2-1|12|TRBV19|NA
TGTGCCAGTAGTAACCAGTTCACTGAGCAGTTCTTC
CASSNQFTEQFF
>NA|TRBJ1-6|15|TRBV6-6|NA
TGTGCCAGCAGCCCACCGACAGGTTATAATTCACCCCTCCACTTT
CASSPPTGYNSPLHF
>few|TRBJ1-1|12|TRBV27|NA
TGTGCCAGCAGTTTGTGGGGAGGTGAAGCTTTCTTT
CASSLWGGEAFF
>few|TRBJ1-5|13|TRBV2|NA
TGTGCCAGCAGACAACAGGGTAATCAGCCCCAGCATTTT
CASRQQGNQPQHF
>NA|TRBJ1-2|13|TRBV7-9|NA
TGTGCCAGCAGCTTGGGGCAGAACTATGGCTACACCTTC
CASSLGQNYGYTF
>NA|TRBJ1-6|17|TRBV27|NA
TGTGCCAGCAGTCTACCTCTCCCGACAGCTTATAATTCACCCCTCCACTTT
CASSLPLPTAYNSPLHF
>NA|TRBJ2-1|17|TRBV5-1|TRBD1
TGCGCCAGCAGCCAGGGGGCGGCGGGGCTCTCCTACAATGAGCAGTTCTTC
CASSQGAAGLSYNEQFF
>once|TRBJ2-7|13|TRBV5-4|TRBD1
TGTGCCAGCAGCCGTGGACAGGGCTACGAGCAGTACTTC
CASSRGQGYEQYF
>NA|TRBJ2-7|14|TRBV29-1|NA
TGCAGCGTTGGAGCTTTGGGACTCTCCTACGAGCAGTACTTC
CSVGALGLSYEQYF
>NA|TRBJ2-5|14|TRBV5-1|TRBD1
TGCGCCAGCAGCTCCGGGACAGGGATCGAGACCCAGTACTTC
CASSSGTGIETQYF
>few|TRBJ2-7|14|TRBV18|NA
TGTGCCAGCTCACCAGCAGGCCAATTTTACGAGCAGTACTTC
CASSPAGQFYEQYF
>NA|TRBJ2-5|14|TRBV6-6|NA
TGTGCCAGCAGTTACTCCGGTTTACGAGAGACCCAGTACTTC
CASSYSGLRETQYF
>few|TRBJ1-4|14|TRBV10-3|NA
TGTGCCATCAGTGAGAGGGGAACTAATGAAAAACTGTTTTTT
CAISERGTNEKLFF
>NA|TRBJ1-1|15|TRBV20-1|NA
TGCAGTGCTAGTCGGGGGGCGCATACGAACACTGAAGCTTTCTTT
CSASRGAHTNTEAFF
>few|TRBJ2-1|16|TRBV19|TRBD2
TGTGCCAGTAGTGCCCTAGCGGGGGCCTCCTACAATGAGCAGTTCTTC
CASSALAGASYNEQFF
>once|TRBJ2-7|18|TRBV6-4|TRBD1
TGTGCCAGCAGTTACCTCGGGACAGGGATTCCCTGTGGCTACGAGCAGTACTTC
CASSYLGTGIPCGYEQYF
>few|TRBJ1-1|17|TRBV27|TRBD1
TGTGCCAGCAGTCCTCTTATGGGACAGGGAGTGAACACTGAAGCTTTCTTT
CASSPLMGQGVNTEAFF
>NA|TRBJ1-2|14|TRBV29-1|NA
TGCAGCGTTGGAACAGACCGATCTAACTATGGCTACACCTTC
CSVGTDRSNYGYTF
>NA|TRBJ1-4|12|TRBV7-9|NA
TGTGCCAGCAGCTTGATGAGGGAAAAACTGTTTTTT
CASSLMREKLFF
>NA|TRBJ1-5|14|TRBV2|TRBD1
TGTGCCAGCAGGTCCGGGACAGGGGAGCAGCCCCAGCATTTT
CASRSGTGEQPQHF
>NA|TRBJ1-6|15|TRBV7-9|NA
TGTGCCAGCAGCTTAGAGAGCTCCTATAATTCACCCCTCCACTTT
CASSLESSYNSPLHF
>NA|TRBJ2-3|16|TRBV12-2|NA
TGTGCAAGTCGCCTTGGACTAGCGGGGGGCCCAGGTACGCAGTATTTT
CASRLGLAGGPGTQYF
>NA|TRBJ2-1|17|TRBV6-1|TRBD2
TGTGCCAGCAGTGAAGCGGCGATGTCGGGGGGGCGGAATGAGCAGTTCTTC
CASSEAAMSGGRNEQFF
>NA|TRBJ2-7|14|TRBV4-2|TRBD2
TGTGCCAGCAGCTCCACTAGCGGGGCCTACGAGCAGTACTTC
CASSSTSGAYEQYF
>NA|TRBJ2-1|16|TRBV9|TRBD2
TGTGCCAGCAGCGTGTCGAGCGGGGGTTCCTACAATGAGCAGTTCTTC
CASSVSSGGSYNEQFF
>NA|TRBJ1-5|14|TRBV19|NA
TGTGCCAGTAGTATCCCCGACAGGTATCAGCCCCAGCATTTT
CASSIPDRYQPQHF
>NA|TRBJ1-6|14|TRBV2|NA
TGTGCCAGCAGGCCTAGGGGATGGGATTCACCCCTCCACTTT
CASRPRGWDSPLHF
>NA|TRBJ2-1|15|TRBV7-2|NA
TGTGCCAGCAGCTTAGAGCACAGGTCATACAATGAGCAGTTCTTC
CASSLEHRSYNEQFF
>NA|TRBJ1-1|18|TRBV5-6|TRBD1
TGTGCCAGCAGCTTGTGGGTCGGGACAGGGCTCTTGGACACTGAAGCTTTCTTT
CASSLWVGTGLLDTEAFF
>NA|TRBJ1-6|14|TRBV19|NA
TGTGCCAGTATGCCGGGATACTTCGATTCACCCCTCCACTTT
CASMPGYFDSPLHF
>NA|TRBJ2-7|13|TRBV14|TRBD1
TGTGCCAGCAGCAAAAACAGGGGGAACGAGCAGTACTTC
CASSKNRGNEQYF
>NA|TRBJ2-7|13|TRBV6-5|NA
TGTGCCAGCTCTGCCAGGGGATCCTACGAGCAGTACTTC
CASSARGSYEQYF
>NA|TRBJ2-4|14|TRBV29-1|TRBD1
TGCAGCGTTGAAGAGGGGACAGCTACAAACATTCAGTACTTC
CSVEEGTATNIQYF
>NA|TRBJ2-5|11|TRBV7-2|NA
TGTGCCAGCAGCTCGTCGGAGACCCAGTACTTC
CASSSSETQYF
>NA|TRBJ2-1|22|TRBV9|TRBD2
TGTGCCAGCAGCGTCACTCTCCCCACTAGCGGGGGGGCCCTACAAGCCTACAATGAGCAGTTCTTC
CASSVTLPTSGGALQAYNEQFF
>NA|TRBJ1-2|18|TRBV5-1|NA
TGCGCCAGCAGCTCGCCGGGGGGTAATACCCCCTCCGACTATGGCTACACCTTC
CASSSPGGNTPSDYGYTF
>NA|TRBJ2-3|15|TRBV5-8|NA
TGTGCCAGCAGCTTGGTTCAGGGAGGTGCAGATACGCAGTATTTT
CASSLVQGGADTQYF